The clone carrying this TCR beta chain was detected once. Its antigen is unknown. The sample belongs to a study of cytomegalovirus exposure and HLA in healthy donors. Overall study results and limits: It was reported in a later analysis that an Asian-associated ancestry cluster showed fewer N-insertions than the approximately 670-donor mean. Earlier results showed most TCR beta V segments being productive about 90% or about 30% of the time. With later analysis, a missense DCLRE1C variant became linked to TCR beta V- and J-gene trimming.

CDR1 and CDR2 from the germline V gene are SGHRS and YFSETQ. The CDR3 length is 13 residues. The V and J ends lost 4 bases and 6 bases respectively, with 13 bases between them. Use of 60 Vbeta and 13 Jbeta primers characterized the PCR. Sequencing used immunoSEQ multiplex PCR; TCRdb keeps in-frame clones, though not all of them. The sample has approximately 190,000 clones, about 83% seen once. J is TRBJ1-1 and V is TRBV5-1, with D possibly matching TRBD1 (6 bases). The sequenced sample consisted of PBMCs. This TCR was recovered from a young woman in good health and CMV-seropositive. In DNA form, the CDR3 reads TGCGCCAGCAGCCCGGCAGGGGTGCCTGAAGCTTTCTTT. This gives the protein CASSPAGVPEAFF.